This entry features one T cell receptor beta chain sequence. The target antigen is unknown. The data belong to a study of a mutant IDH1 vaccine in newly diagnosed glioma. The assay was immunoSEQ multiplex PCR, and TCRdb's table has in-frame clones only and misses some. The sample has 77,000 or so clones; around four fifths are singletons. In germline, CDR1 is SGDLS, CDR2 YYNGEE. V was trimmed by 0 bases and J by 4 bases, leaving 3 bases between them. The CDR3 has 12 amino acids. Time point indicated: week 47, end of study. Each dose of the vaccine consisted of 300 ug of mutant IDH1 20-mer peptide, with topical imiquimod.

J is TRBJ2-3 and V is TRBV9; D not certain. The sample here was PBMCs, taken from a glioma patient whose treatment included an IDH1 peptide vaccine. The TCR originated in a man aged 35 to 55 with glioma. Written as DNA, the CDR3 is TGTGCCAGCAGCGTAGCTTCAGATACGCAGTATTTT. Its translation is CASSVASDTQYF.